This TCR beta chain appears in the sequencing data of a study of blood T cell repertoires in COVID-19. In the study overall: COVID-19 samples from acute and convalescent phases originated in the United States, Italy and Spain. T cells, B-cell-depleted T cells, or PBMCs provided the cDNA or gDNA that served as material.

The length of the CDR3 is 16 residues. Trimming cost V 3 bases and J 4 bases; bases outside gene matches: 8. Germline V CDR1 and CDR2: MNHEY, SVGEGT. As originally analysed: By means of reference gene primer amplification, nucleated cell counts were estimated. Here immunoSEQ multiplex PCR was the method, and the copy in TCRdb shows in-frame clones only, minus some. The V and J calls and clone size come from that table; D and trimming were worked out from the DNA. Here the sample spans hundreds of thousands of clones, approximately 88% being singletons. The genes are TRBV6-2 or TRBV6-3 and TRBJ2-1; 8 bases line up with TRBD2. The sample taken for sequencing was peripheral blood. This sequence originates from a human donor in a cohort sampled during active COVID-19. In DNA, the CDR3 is TGTGCCAGCAGTTATGGCGGGGGGCAAGGGTACAATGAGCAGTTCTTC. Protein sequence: CASSYGGGQGYNEQFF.